The T cell receptor (beta chain) described here comes from a study of blood T cells in healthy people across ages. With a J-beta primer mix and a sample-barcoded 5' primer, a second PCR ran roughly 6 to 12 cycles. TCRdb fed the 5' RACE reads into MiXCR, producing one record per CDR3 protein. The table lists 780,000 or so distinct CDR3 sequences, 20% to 25% of them singletons. The CDR3 runs 13 residues. Trimming left V 2 bases short and J 0 bases short, with 7 bases between. Germline assignment: CDR1 SQVTM and CDR2 ANQGSEA. These same data were also listed under a study on T cells of mothers and their children.

The chain couples TRBV29-1 to TRBJ1-1; D uncertain. This receptor was taken from a boy under 18 in good health. Source material: blood. CDR3 sequence: CSVEPPVNTEAFF. In DNA form, the CDR3 reads TGCAGCGTTGAACCCCCGGTGAACACTGAAGCTTTCTTT.